One sample yielded the 19 T cell receptor beta chains listed below, sequenced in a study of blood T cells in healthy people across ages. Combining a sample-barcoded 5' primer with a J-beta primer mix, a second PCR ran for roughly 6 to 12 cycles. TCRdb fed the 5' RACE reads into MiXCR, producing one record per CDR3 protein. The top ten clones hold about 30% of a sample with about 900,000 distinct CDR3 sequences, approximately 65% of them seen once. Sequencing was done on a sample of blood. The source of these receptors is a man younger than 40 in good health.

The chain has TRBV9 and TRBJ2-1; no clear D gene. Germline V gene data show CDR1 as SGDLS and CDR2 as YYNGEE. With 4 bases removed from V and 9 bases from J, the gap between germline ends came to 17 bases. The CDR3 extends over 14 amino acids. CDR3 in amino acids: CASSLGPSGIEQFF. CDR3 bases: TGTGCCAGCAGCCTGGGTCCCTCGGGCATTGAGCAGTTCTTC.

Notes on this clonotype: The junction does not match germline at one end; this may be a read error. In DNA form, the CDR3 reads TGCAGCGTTGACGGGCAGGGCTCCTACAGTGAGCAGTTCTTC. Translating gives CSVDGQGSYSEQFF. The V gene is TRBV29-1, the J gene TRBJ2-1; maybe TRBD1 (5 bases). Germline V gives CDR1 SQVTM, CDR2 ANQGSEA. This CDR3 contains 14 residues.

Concerning this clonotype: A read error may account for a junction end that differs from germline. The V call is TRBV20-1, the J call TRBJ2-7, with D uncertain. This CDR3 has 14 amino acids. Germline loops: CDR1 DFQATT, CDR2 SNEGSKA (reference sequence). The CDR3 bases are TGCAGTGCTCACCACGAATATAACTCCTACGGGCAGTACTTC. Translating it yields CSAHHEYNSYGQYF.

CDR3 in amino acids: CASSRPAGVPGTQYF. The CDR3, as DNA: TGTGCCAGCAGTCGACCGGCAGGGGTACCAGGGACCCAGTACTTC. The chain combines TRBV6-5 with TRBJ2-4; D may be TRBD1 (6 bases). TRBJ2-5 explains the end of the DNA better; the J call may be wrong. This CDR3 has 15 residues. Germline loops: CDR1 MNHEY, CDR2 SVGAGI.

The chain has TRBV25-1 and TRBJ1-2; possible D gene TRBD1, 5 bases. V was trimmed by 5 bases and J by 3 bases, leaving 13 bases between them. The CDR3 loop spans 14 amino acids. Germline assignment: CDR1 MGHDK and CDR2 SYGVNS. The CDR3 protein is CASSKGAADYGYTF. As DNA, the CDR3 is TGTGCCAGCAGTAAAGGGGCAGCGGACTATGGCTACACCTTC.

The gene calls are TRBV6-2 or TRBV6-3 and TRBJ2-7; the match to TRBD1 covers 9 bases. Germline CDR1 MNHEY, CDR2 SVGEGT. The CDR3 runs 15 residues. The J segment lost 2 bases and the V segment lost 6 bases, leaving 8 bases of the junction unmatched. The CDR3 nucleotides read TGTGCCAGCAGGCTTAACCGGGACAGGGCCTACGAGCAGTACTTC. Translating gives CASRLNRDRAYEQYF.

The chain recombines TRBV7-2 with TRBJ2-1, with D perhaps matching TRBD1 (5 bases). V lost 1 base and J lost 5, with 9 bases in between. Germline assignment: CDR1 SGHTA and CDR2 FQGNSA. This CDR3 contains 14 residues. The CDR3 DNA sequence: TGTGCCAGCAGCTTAGTGTTCAGGGACAATGAGCAGTTCTTC. This gives the protein CASSLVFRDNEQFF.

This clonotype was observed a handful of times. This sequence joins TRBV27 and TRBJ2-1; D is unresolved. Germline values: CDR1 MNHEY, CDR2 SMNVEV (reference sequence). The CDR3 has 10 amino acids. Trimming left V 3 bases short and J 9 bases short, with 3 bases between. CDR3 sequence reads: CASSFPEQFF. The CDR3 bases are TGTGCCAGCAGTTTTCCTGAGCAGTTCTTC.

The chain carries TRBV6-2 or TRBV6-3 and TRBJ1-2, with D unresolved. V lost 7 bases to trimming and J lost 0 bases, with 15 bases between them. This CDR3 has 15 residues. Germline V gene data show CDR1 as MNHEY and CDR2 as SVGEGT. CDR3: CASTVAGRPNYGYTF. The DNA for the CDR3 is TGTGCCAGCACCGTCGCAGGACGTCCTAACTATGGCTACACCTTC.

This clonotype was picked up a small number of times. The V and J genes are TRBV3-1 and TRBJ1-2; TRBD1 agrees at 7 bases. After removal of 4 bases from V and 0 bases from J, the junction contained 2 bases not matched to a gene. The germline CDR1 and CDR2 sequences are LGHDT and YNNKEL (reference sequence). This CDR3 is built from 14 residues. CDR3 region: CASSPGQPNYGYTF. The CDR3 nucleotides are TGTGCCAGCAGCCCGGGACAGCCTAACTATGGCTACACCTTC.

Only a few counts were recorded for this clonotype. The V and J genes are TRBV11-2 and TRBJ1-2, with 7 nucleotides matching TRBD1. With V trimmed by 5 bases and J by 6 bases, 9 bases remained unmatched. CDR3 length: 14 amino acids. CDR1 is SGHAT, CDR2 FQNNGV, per germline. The CDR3: CASSLQGLNDGYTF. CDR3 in DNA: TGTGCCAGCAGCCTACAGGGGCTTAATGATGGCTACACCTTC.

V usage is TRBV5-6 and J usage is TRBJ1-1; 11 bases fit TRBD1. Germline V gives CDR1 SGHDT, CDR2 YYEEEE. This CDR3 contains 16 residues. Losses at the gene ends were 4 bases for V and 3 bases for J; bases not matched to a gene: 8. Here the CDR3 reads CASSEDRGLGDTEAFF. The CDR3 coding sequence is TGTGCCAGCAGCGAGGACAGGGGGCTAGGGGACACTGAAGCTTTCTTT.

V gene TRBV27 combines with J gene TRBJ1-5; the D is unclear. Germline V gene lookup returns CDR1 MNHEY and CDR2 SMNVEV (reference sequence). This CDR3 region has 15 residues. V was pared by 2 bases and J by 7 bases, with 15 bases between. In DNA, the CDR3 is TGTGCCAGCAGTTTAATGGGAAAGGTAGGCCAGCCCCAGCATTTT. Protein product: CASSLMGKVGQPQHF.

This chain uses TRBV25-1 with TRBJ1-2, with D possibly being TRBD1 (5 bases). Between the trimmed V and J ends, which lost 3 bases and 1 base, there was a span of 18 bases. The CDR3 is 17 residues long. The germline CDR1 and CDR2 sequences are MGHDK and SYGVNS. The CDR3 DNA reads as TGTGCCAGCAGTGACTCTCGTGGGCAGGGCTTTAACTATGGCTACACCTTC. Protein sequence: CASSDSRGQGFNYGYTF.

The gene calls are TRBV7-3 and TRBJ1-4, with D possibly being TRBD1 (5 bases). CDR3 length: 15 amino acids. The V and J ends lost 7 bases and 8 bases respectively, with 20 bases between them. Germline V lookup: CDR1 SGHTA, CDR2 FQGTGA. CDR3: CASNQDPGEGEKLFF. CDR3 nucleotides: TGTGCCAGCAACCAAGATCCGGGAGAGGGGGAAAAACTGTTTTTT. The full variable domain, completed using reference TRBV7-3 and TRBJ1-4, is GAGVSQTPSNKVTEKGKYVELRCDPISGHTALYWYRQSLGQGPEFLIYFQGTGAADDSGLPNDRFFAVRPEGSVSTLKIQRTERGDSAVYLCASNQDPGEGEKLFFGSGTQLSVL.

This clonotype was detected once. The chain employs TRBV7-9 and TRBJ2-6; TRBD1 agrees at 9 bases. J was trimmed by 3 bases and V by 4 bases; bases with no gene match: 10. CDR3 size: 18 residues. Looked up from germline, CDR1 is SEHNR and CDR2 is FQNEAQ (reference sequence). The CDR3 bases are TGTGCCAGCAGCTCGAACCCGGACAGGGGCTTTGGGGCCAACGTCCTGACTTTC. This sequence encodes CASSSNPDRGFGANVLTF.

The CDR3 loop is CASSDANEQFF. CDR3 nucleotide sequence: TGTGCCAGCAGCGATGCAAATGAGCAGTTCTTC. This sequence joins TRBV6-5 and TRBJ2-1; D is unresolved. The CDR3 has 11 amino acids. CDR1 and CDR2 (germline): MNHEY, SVGAGI. The germline V and J ends were trimmed by 6 bases and 7 bases, with 7 bases remaining between them.

For this clonotype: A much bigger clone sits one base away, suggesting this may be a read error. This rearrangement joins TRBV9 to TRBJ2-7; tentative D call: TRBD2 (6 bases). Per germline, CDR1 SGDLS and CDR2 YYNGEE. This CDR3 comprises 15 residues. V gave up 0 bases and J gave up 7 bases, with 17 bases separating them. The CDR3: CASSVAGETYNEQYF. CDR3 in DNA: TGTGCCAGCAGCGTAGCGGGGGAAACCTACAATGAGCAGTACTTC.

This clonotype was counted between two and nine times. The V gene is TRBV12-3 or TRBV12-4, the J gene TRBJ2-1; 7 bases are a match to TRBD2. V was pared by 6 bases and J by 7 bases, with 6 bases of the junction left unmatched. The CDR3 covers 13 residues. The CDR3: CASSTGLGNEQFF. CDR3 bases: TGTGCCAGCAGCACCGGACTAGGGAATGAGCAGTTCTTC.